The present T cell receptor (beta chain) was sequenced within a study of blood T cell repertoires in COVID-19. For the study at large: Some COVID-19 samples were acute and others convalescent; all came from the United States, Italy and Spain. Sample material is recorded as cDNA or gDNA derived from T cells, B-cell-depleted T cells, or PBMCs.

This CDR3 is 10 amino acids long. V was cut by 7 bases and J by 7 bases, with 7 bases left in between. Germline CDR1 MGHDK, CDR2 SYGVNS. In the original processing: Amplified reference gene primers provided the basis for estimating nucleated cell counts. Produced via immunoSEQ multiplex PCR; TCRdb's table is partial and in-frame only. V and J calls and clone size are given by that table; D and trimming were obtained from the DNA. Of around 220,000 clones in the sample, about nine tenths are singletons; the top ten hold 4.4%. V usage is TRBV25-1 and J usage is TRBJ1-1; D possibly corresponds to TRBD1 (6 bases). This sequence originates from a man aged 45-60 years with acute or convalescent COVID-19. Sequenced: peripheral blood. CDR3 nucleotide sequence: TGTGCCAGCAAGGGACATGAAGCTTTCTTT. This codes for CASKGHEAFF. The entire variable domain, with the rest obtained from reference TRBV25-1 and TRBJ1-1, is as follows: EADIYQTPRYLVIGTGKKITLECSQTMGHDKMYWYQQDPGMELHLIHYSYGVNSTEKGDLSSESTVSRIRTEHFPLTLESARPSHTSQYLCASKGHEAFFGQGTRLTVV.